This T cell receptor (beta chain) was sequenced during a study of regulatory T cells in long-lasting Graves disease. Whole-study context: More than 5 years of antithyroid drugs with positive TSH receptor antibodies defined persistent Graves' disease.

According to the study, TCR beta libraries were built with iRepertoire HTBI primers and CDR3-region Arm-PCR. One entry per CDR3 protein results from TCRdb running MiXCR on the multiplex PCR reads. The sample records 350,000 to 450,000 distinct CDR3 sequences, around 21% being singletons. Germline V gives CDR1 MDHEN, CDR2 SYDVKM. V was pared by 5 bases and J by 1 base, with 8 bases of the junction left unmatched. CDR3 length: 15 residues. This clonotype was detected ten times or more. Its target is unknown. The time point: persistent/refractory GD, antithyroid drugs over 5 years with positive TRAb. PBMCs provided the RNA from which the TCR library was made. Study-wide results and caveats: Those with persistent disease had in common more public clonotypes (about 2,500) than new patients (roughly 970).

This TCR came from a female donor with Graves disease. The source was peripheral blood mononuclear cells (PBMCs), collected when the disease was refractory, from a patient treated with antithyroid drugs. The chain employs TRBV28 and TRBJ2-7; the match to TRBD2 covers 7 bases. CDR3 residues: CASSGSSGKSYEQYF. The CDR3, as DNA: TGTGCCAGCAGTGGCTCAAGCGGGAAATCCTACGAGCAGTACTTC.